The 23 T cell receptor beta chains reported below all come from one sample, sequenced in a study of regulatory T cells in long-lasting Graves disease. CDR3-region Arm-PCR and iRepertoire HTBI primers produced the TCR beta libraries. TCRdb re-derived calls from the multiplex PCR reads in MiXCR, one entry per CDR3 protein. The data contain about 620,000 distinct CDR3 sequences, roughly 16% of them seen just once; the ten biggest clones take up about 20%. Documented time point: newly diagnosed GD, antithyroid drugs for less than 3 months. PBMC-extracted RNA yielded the TCR library. The same sample was also studied in work on T cells in Graves' hyperthyroidism and ophthalmopathy.

Source: peripheral blood mononuclear cells (PBMCs), taken at new diagnosis, from a patient treated with antithyroid drugs. Receptor source: a woman between 25 and 40 years old with Graves disease.

This clonotype was detected a few times. A much bigger clone sits one base away, suggesting this may be a read error. The chain couples TRBV28 to TRBJ2-1; D remains unclear. Germline assignment: CDR1 MDHEN and CDR2 SYDVKM. This CDR3 is 15 amino acids long. The CDR3 here is CASSFTDFVYNERFF. The CDR3, as DNA: TGTGCCAGCAGTTTCACGGATTTCGTTTACAATGAGCGGTTCTTC.

The sample holds many counts of this clonotype. The chain uses TRBV6-2 or TRBV6-3 and TRBJ2-7, with 11 bases identical to TRBD1. V shed 8 bases, J shed 6 bases, and the junction held 6 bases outside the gene matches. This CDR3 is built from 13 residues. The germline V gene has CDR1 MNHEY and CDR2 SVGEGT. CDR3 coding DNA: TGTGCCAGCTCCGGACAGGGGGCTTCCGAGCAGTACTTC. This sequence encodes CASSGQGASEQYF.

CDR3 residues: CASSPPGLFTGELFF. CDR3 nucleotides: TGTGCCAGCTCACCCCCGGGACTGTTCACCGGGGAGCTGTTTTTT. This chain joins TRBV18 and TRBJ2-2; possibly TRBD2 for D (6 bases). Germline V gives CDR1 KGHSH, CDR2 LQKENI. V was clipped by 3 bases and J by 4 bases, with 12 bases between them. The CDR3 contains 15 residues.

This clonotype was seen ten or more times. This sequence joins TRBV3-1 and TRBJ2-2; D is ambiguous. CDR1 and CDR2 (germline): LGHDT, YNNKEL (reference sequence). This CDR3 has 15 amino acids. V lost 2 bases, J lost 2 bases, and 9 bases lay in between. The CDR3 region has the DNA TGTGCCAGCAGCCAAAGGCGCGCCAACACCGGGGAGCTGTTTTTT. This translates into CASSQRRANTGELFF.

The sample holds many counts of this clonotype. This chain connects TRBV5-1 to TRBJ1-1; D perhaps matches TRBD1 (6 bases). Germline V gene sequence: CDR1 SGHRS, CDR2 YFSETQ. V lost 8 bases and J lost 8, with 19 bases in between. The CDR3 sequence is 13 residues long. Here the CDR3 DNA reads TGCGCCAGTACCGGGACAACACAGTCCGAAGCTTTCTTT. Translation: CASTGTTQSEAFF.

This clonotype occurred many times. V usage is TRBV20-1 and J usage is TRBJ1-5, with D tentatively TRBD1 (5 bases). Germline CDR1 and CDR2: DFQATT and SNEGSKA (reference sequence). V lost 4 bases to trimming and J lost 3 bases, with 10 bases between them. This CDR3 is built from 13 residues. The CDR3 DNA reads as TGCAGTGCTATAAGACAGTCCAATCAGCCCCAGCATTTT. It translates to CSAIRQSNQPQHF.

The rearrangement uses TRBV7-3 and TRBJ2-5; TRBD1 matches 9 bases. Germline-derived CDR1 and CDR2 are SGHTA and FQGTGA. With 4 bases clipped from V and 4 bases from J, the junction kept 7 bases outside the gene matches. This CDR3 spans 15 amino acids. Here the CDR3 reads CASSSHRGPGETQYF. CDR3 nucleotide sequence: TGTGCCAGCAGCTCCCACAGGGGGCCAGGAGAGACCCAGTACTTC.

This clonotype occurred a few times. V gene TRBV5-6 combines with J gene TRBJ2-1, with 8 nucleotides matching TRBD1. CDR1 is SGHDT and CDR2 is YYEEEE in the germline V gene. The CDR3 is 12 amino acids. V lost 1 base, J lost 10 bases, and 1 base stayed unmatched. The CDR3 sequence: CASSLWTGEQFF. The CDR3 DNA reads as TGTGCCAGCAGCTTGTGGACAGGGGAGCAGTTCTTC.

This clonotype showed up many times. J is TRBJ1-2 and V is TRBV20-1, with 9 bases identical to TRBD1. The J segment lost 7 bases and the V segment lost 5 bases, leaving 8 bases of the junction unmatched. The CDR3 loop spans 13 amino acids. The germline V gene has CDR1 DFQATT and CDR2 SNEGSKA (reference sequence). Here the CDR3 reads CSAPPGQGFGYTF. As DNA, the CDR3 is TGCAGTGCTCCACCGGGACAGGGTTTTGGCTACACCTTC.

This clonotype was recorded many times. The rearrangement links TRBV6-1 to TRBJ2-5; perhaps TRBD2 as D (7 bases). Looked up from germline, CDR1 is MNHNS and CDR2 is SASEGT. The V and J ends lost 10 bases and 2 bases respectively, with 17 bases between them. The CDR3 covers 14 residues. CDR3 residues: CATSRGGAQETQYF. The CDR3 coding sequence is TGTGCCACTTCGAGGGGGGGCGCACAAGAGACCCAGTACTTC.

This rearrangement joins TRBV6-5 to TRBJ1-5; 9 bases are shared with TRBD1. V shed 2 bases and J 7 bases; nucleotides not matched to a gene: 15. This CDR3 is 18 amino acids long. Germline V gene sequence: CDR1 MNHEY, CDR2 SVGAGI. The CDR3 DNA follows: TGTGCCAGCAGTTACGCAAACCCCGGGACAGGGTCTTCGCAGCCCCAGCATTTT. The encoded protein is CASSYANPGTGSSQPQHF.

This clonotype appeared many times. CDR3 bases: TGTGCCAGCAGTCCGGGACTAGCGGCCAATGAGCAGTTCTTC. It specifies CASSPGLAANEQFF. The chain combines TRBV7-3 with TRBJ2-1; 11 bases agree with TRBD2. This CDR3 comprises 14 residues. Germline CDR1 is SGHTA and CDR2 is FQGTGA. V lost 6 bases to trimming and J lost 6 bases; unmatched junction nucleotides: 4.

This rearrangement joins TRBV29-1 to TRBJ2-3, with TRBD2 identical over 7 bases. Per germline, CDR1 SQVTM and CDR2 ANQGSEA. CDR3 length: 13 residues. V was pared by 4 bases and J by 1 base, with 2 bases of the junction left unmatched. The CDR3 nucleotides are TGCAGCGTTGGGGAGGGCGGCACAGATACGCAGTATTTT. Translation: CSVGEGGTDTQYF.

In this sample, this clonotype turned up a few times. The chain joins TRBV19 to TRBJ1-5, with no clear D. The V end lost 6 bases, the J end lost 6 bases, and 9 bases lay between the germline ends. CDR1 and CDR2 from the germline V gene are LNHDA and SQIVND (reference sequence). This CDR3 has 12 residues. Here the CDR3 reads CASSIRSQPQHF. DNA for the CDR3: TGTGCCAGTAGCATCCGGTCTCAGCCCCAGCATTTT.

This clonotype was detected many times. J is TRBJ2-1 and V is TRBV3-1, with TRBD2 matching over 8 bases. Germline V gene sequence: CDR1 LGHDT, CDR2 YNNKEL (reference sequence). After removal of 4 bases from V and 2 bases from J, the junction contained 7 bases not matched to a gene. The CDR3 contains 16 residues. The CDR3 protein is CASSPTSASTYNEQFF. The CDR3 DNA reads TGTGCCAGCAGCCCGACTAGCGCCTCGACCTACAATGAGCAGTTCTTC.

This clonotype was seen ten or more times. The chain has TRBV6-1 and TRBJ2-1; TRBD2 might be the D (5 bases). Germline V gives CDR1 MNHNS, CDR2 SASEGT. This CDR3 region has 16 residues. Trimming took off 3 bases at V and 2 bases at J, with 14 bases between the two ends. CDR3 DNA sequence: TGTGCCAGCAGTGACCTAACTAGTTATCCCTACAATGAGCAGTTCTTC. Translation: CASSDLTSYPYNEQFF.

Points on this clonotype: This may arise from a read error, as a much more abundant clone is one base away. This likely comes from a read error, as the CDR3 has no conserved phenylalanine or tryptophan at its end. This chain links TRBV12-3 or TRBV12-4 with TRBJ2-1; 11 positions agree with TRBD2. Trimming cost V 6 bases and J 4 bases; bases outside gene matches: 2. This CDR3 is built from 14 residues. Here the CDR3 reads CASRPSGGYNEQFL. DNA of the CDR3: TGTGCCAGCAGGCCTAGCGGGGGGTACAATGAGCAGTTCCTC.

In its sample, this clonotype was seen a few times. The V call is TRBV6-1, the J call TRBJ2-2, with 9 bases matching TRBD1. With V trimmed by 2 bases and J by 6 bases, 4 bases remained unmatched. The CDR3 runs 15 residues. Germline CDR1 and CDR2: MNHNS and SASEGT. The CDR3: CASSETGGAPGELFF. The CDR3 DNA reads TGTGCCAGCAGTGAAACAGGGGGCGCCCCCGGGGAGCTGTTTTTT.

V and J are TRBV5-1 and TRBJ2-3; D perhaps matches TRBD2 (5 bases). This CDR3 region has 13 residues. V was clipped by 4 bases and J by 7 bases, with 13 bases between them. Germline V gene lookup returns CDR1 SGHRS and CDR2 YFSETQ. For the CDR3, the DNA is TGCGCCAGCAGCCCAGCGGAGTCGAATACGCAGTATTTT. This encodes CASSPAESNTQYF.

This clonotype was counted many times. The rearrangement links TRBV2 to TRBJ2-7; 7 bases are shared with TRBD1. From germline, CDR1 is SNHLY and CDR2 FYNNEI. The CDR3 extends over 13 amino acids. Unmatched junction bases numbered 4, after V lost 6 bases and J lost 2 bases. The CDR3 bases are TGTGCCAGCAGCGTGGACAGGACCTACGAGCAGTACTTC. Protein: CASSVDRTYEQYF.

This clonotype was seen at least ten times. The chain combines TRBV7-3 with TRBJ2-1, with TRBD2 identical over 11 bases. Germline CDR1 SGHTA, CDR2 FQGTGA. The CDR3 has 19 residues. V shed 5 bases and J 3 bases; nucleotides not matched to a gene: 15. CDR3 sequence reads: CASSRLGAILAGGYNEQFF. CDR3 in DNA: TGTGCCAGCAGCCGTTTGGGAGCGATCCTAGCGGGAGGCTACAATGAGCAGTTCTTC.

This clonotype was seen more than once but under ten times. The CDR3 bases are TGTGCCAGCAGCCGTGGACAGGGGGGATCCTACGAGCAGTACTTC. It codes for CASSRGQGGSYEQYF. J is TRBJ2-7 and V is TRBV6-2 or TRBV6-3; 10 nucleotides agree with TRBD1. The V segment lost 6 bases and the J segment 1 base; nucleotides outside the gene matches: 6. This CDR3 comprises 15 residues. Germline CDR1 is MNHEY and CDR2 is SVGEGT.

In this sample, this clonotype turned up many times. The rearrangement joins TRBV6-1 to TRBJ2-1, with 7 bases aligning to TRBD1. CDR3 length: 14 amino acids. The V and J ends lost 8 bases and 4 bases, in that order; junction bases with no gene match: 8. Germline V CDR1 and CDR2: MNHNS, SASEGT. The CDR3 spells CASATGETYNEQFF. CDR3 coding DNA: TGTGCCAGCGCAACAGGGGAGACATACAATGAGCAGTTCTTC.